These 21 T cell receptor beta chains were sequenced from one sample in a study of cytomegalovirus exposure and HLA in healthy donors (dated by TCRdb to about 2017). The method was the immunoSEQ multiplex PCR assay. What TCRdb holds here is the immuneACCESS table cut down to in-frame rearrangements. Part of the clones is not present; checked against another copy, under half of the missing clones reflect an unresolved V gene, and the others are unexplained. This sample gives some 200,000 clones in total; about 89% of them show up just once. Together, the top ten hold 6% to 8.5% of the sample. The sample consisted of PBMCs. All receptors derive from a man younger than 40 in good health and CMV-seropositive.

This chain connects TRBV25-1 to TRBJ2-7; D call uncertain. V lost 4 bases and J lost 3, with 7 bases in between. CDR1 MGHDK and CDR2 SYGVNS come from the germline V gene. The length of the CDR3 is 12 residues. The CDR3 protein is CASSGSLYEQYF. CDR3 coding DNA: TGTGCCAGCAGTGGGAGTCTCTACGAGCAGTACTTC.

The chain has TRBV5-1 and TRBJ2-7; 7 bases are shared with TRBD1. Germline trimming cut 2 bases from V and 1 base from J; bases unmatched to any gene: 12. This CDR3 is built from 17 residues. From germline, CDR1 is SGHRS and CDR2 YFSETQ. This CDR3 is CASSFSTNRGLSYEQYF. The CDR3, as DNA: TGCGCCAGCAGCTTTTCTACTAACAGGGGTCTATCCTACGAGCAGTACTTC.

The chain uses TRBV4-1 and TRBJ2-1, with D hard to call. CDR1 is MGHRA, CDR2 YSYEKL, per germline. CDR3 size: 11 residues. Between the trimmed V and J ends, which lost 3 bases and 10 bases, there was a span of 7 bases. CDR3 DNA sequence: TGCGCCAGCAGCCATGTGGGGGAGCAGTTCTTC. It translates to CASSHVGEQFF.

The chain recombines TRBV7-3 with TRBJ1-1; TRBD1 might be the D (5 bases). CDR1 and CDR2 (germline): SGHTA, FQGTGA. The CDR3 totals 13 residues. Trimming stripped 5 bases from V and 8 bases from J, with 15 bases between. The CDR3 sequence is CASSVFGAGEAFF. For the CDR3, the DNA is TGTGCCAGCAGCGTATTTGGGGCAGGCGAAGCTTTCTTT.

The chain combines TRBV19 with TRBJ1-2, with D unresolved. The CDR3 is made up of 11 amino acids. Trimming took off 3 bases at V and 8 bases at J, with 7 bases between the two ends. The germline gives CDR1 LNHDA, CDR2 SQIVND (reference sequence). The CDR3 is CASSILGGYTF. For the CDR3, the DNA is TGTGCCAGTAGTATCCTTGGCGGCTACACCTTC.

This clone was seen a handful of times. This chain joins TRBV6-5 and TRBJ2-1; D is undetermined. This CDR3 region has 13 residues. V was shortened by 3 bases and J by 8 bases, with 11 bases between the two germline ends. Germline CDR1 reads MNHEY; CDR2 reads SVGAGI. The CDR3: CASSYIDGHEQFF. DNA for the CDR3: TGTGCCAGCAGTTATATCGACGGACATGAGCAGTTCTTC.

This clone was picked up one time. The genes are TRBV6-5 and TRBJ1-5; D is unclear. Trimming pared 4 bases from V and 5 bases from J, leaving 6 bases between. The CDR3 runs to 12 residues. CDR1 MNHEY and CDR2 SVGAGI come from the germline V gene. The DNA of the CDR3 is TGTGCCAGCAGTTTCCGCGATCAGCCCCAGCATTTT. This gives the protein CASSFRDQPQHF.

The chain combines TRBV25-1 with TRBJ2-1; TRBD2 aligns across 11 bases. The length of the CDR3 is 15 residues. Germline V gene lookup returns CDR1 MGHDK and CDR2 SYGVNS. V was clipped by 2 bases and J by 3 bases; unmatched bases: 0. CDR3 DNA sequence: TGTGCCAGCAGTGAAGGGACTAGCGGCTACAATGAGCAGTTCTTC. Amino acids: CASSEGTSGYNEQFF.

The rearrangement uses TRBV11-1 and TRBJ2-5; D uncertain. CDR1 SGHAT and CDR2 FQDESV come from the germline V gene (reference sequence). The CDR3 is 11 amino acids. The V end lost 4 bases, the J end lost 5 bases, and 5 bases lay between the germline ends. The CDR3 DNA is TGTGCCAGCAGCTACGGGGAGACCCAGTACTTC. Amino acid sequence: CASSYGETQYF.

V usage is TRBV28 and J usage is TRBJ2-1; TRBD2 aligns across 7 bases. The V segment lost 5 bases and the J segment 16 bases; nucleotides outside the gene matches: 8. The V gene's germline CDR1 is MDHEN and CDR2 SYDVKM. CDR3 length: 11 residues. CDR3 residues: CASSHASGDFF. The CDR3, as DNA: TGTGCCAGCAGTCATGCTAGCGGAGACTTCTTC.

The chain is built from TRBV25-1 and TRBJ2-5, with D perhaps matching TRBD1 (5 bases). CDR1 is MGHDK, CDR2 SYGVNS, per germline. The CDR3 extends over 16 amino acids. V shed 4 bases and J shed 4 bases, with 19 bases lying between them. The CDR3: CASSGSRVGIGETQYF. CDR3 sequence (DNA): TGTGCCAGCAGTGGGTCCAGGGTCGGAATAGGAGAGACCCAGTACTTC.

V usage is TRBV6-6 and J usage is TRBJ1-5; 8 bases are a match to TRBD1. J lost 8 bases, V lost 5 bases, and 5 bases had no gene match. The CDR3 totals 13 residues. CDR1 and CDR2 (germline): MNHNY, SVGAGI (reference sequence). The CDR3 region is CASSGQGMEPQHF. The CDR3 DNA is TGTGCCAGCAGTGGACAGGGCATGGAGCCCCAGCATTTT.

Comments on this clone: Sequence at one end of the junction differs from germline and may be a read error. This chain joins TRBV18 and TRBJ2-2; possible D gene TRBD2, 5 bases. The CDR3 is 16 residues long. Germline V gene sequence: CDR1 KGHSH, CDR2 LQKENI. As DNA, the CDR3 is TGTGCCAGCTCACCACCTTCGGCCGGGAACGCCGGGGAGCTGTTTTTT. Translated: CASSPPSAGNAGELFF.

This chain links TRBV7-6 with TRBJ2-1, with D unresolved. V was trimmed by 4 bases and J by 3 bases, leaving 4 bases between them. Looked up from germline, CDR1 is SGHVS and CDR2 is FNYEAQ. The CDR3 extends over 12 amino acids. CDR3 sequence reads: CASSSNYNEQFF. CDR3 nucleotides: TGTGCCAGCAGCTCGAACTACAATGAGCAGTTCTTC.

The rearrangement uses TRBV15 and TRBJ1-5, with D unresolved. V lost 4 bases, J lost 1 base, and 11 bases lay in between. Germline V gene data show CDR1 as LNHNV and CDR2 as YYDKDF (reference sequence). CDR3 length: 15 amino acids. The DNA of the CDR3 is TGTGCCACCAGCAAGTCCAGAACCAGCAATCAGCCCCAGCATTTT. This translates into CATSKSRTSNQPQHF. Based on the CDR3 plus reference TRBV15 and TRBJ1-5, the full variable domain is DAMVIQNPRYQVTQFGKPVTLSCSQTLNHNVMYWYQQKSSQAPKLLFHYYDKDFNNEADTPDNFQSRRPNTSFCFLDIRSPGLGDTAMYLCATSKSRTSNQPQHFGDGTRLSIL.

This chain links TRBV5-4 with TRBJ2-7; 9 bases are shared with TRBD2. The germline CDR1 and CDR2 sequences are SGHNT and YYREEE (reference sequence). The CDR3 has 14 residues. After removal of 3 bases from V and 6 bases from J, the junction contained 7 bases not matched to a gene. Here the CDR3 DNA reads TGTGCCAGCAGCTGGAGTAGCGGGAGTAGCGAGCAGTACTTC. It codes for CASSWSSGSSEQYF. Combining the CDR3 with reference TRBV5-4 and TRBJ2-7 gives the whole variable domain ETGVTQSPTHLIKTRGQQVTLRCSSQSGHNTVSWYQQALGQGPQFIFQYYREEENGRGNFPPRFSGLQFPNYSSELNVNALELDDSALYLCASSWSSGSSEQYFGPGTRLTVT.

The chain uses TRBV28 and TRBJ2-3, with 8 bases identical to TRBD2. Germline V lookup: CDR1 MDHEN, CDR2 SYDVKM. The CDR3 sequence is 15 residues long. The trim removed 6 bases at V and 2 bases at J, leaving 7 bases unmatched. Here the CDR3 reads CASREGLGDTDTQYF. CDR3 nucleotides: TGTGCCAGCAGGGAGGGACTAGGGGACACAGATACGCAGTATTTT.

The genes are TRBV5-4 and TRBJ2-3; TRBD2 aligns across 7 bases. Germline V gene lookup returns CDR1 SGHNT and CDR2 YYREEE (reference sequence). The CDR3 is 17 amino acids. With 4 bases clipped from V and 0 bases from J, the junction kept 11 bases outside the gene matches. The CDR3 coding sequence is TGTGCCAGCAGCCCTCCACGGGACTACTTGAGCACAGATACGCAGTATTTT. Its protein product is CASSPPRDYLSTDTQYF.

The chain is built from TRBV28 and TRBJ2-7; the D is unclear. CDR1 is MDHEN, CDR2 SYDVKM, per germline. With 0 bases removed from V and 2 bases from J, the gap between germline ends came to 14 bases. This CDR3 comprises 16 residues. The CDR3 loop reads CASSLWGTDATYEQYF. The CDR3 nucleotides read TGTGCCAGCAGTTTATGGGGTACTGATGCCACCTACGAGCAGTACTTC.

In this sample, this clone turned up a few times. V and J are TRBV30 and TRBJ1-1; D is uncertain. Germline assignment: CDR1 GTSNPN and CDR2 SVGIG (reference sequence). V was clipped by 0 bases and J by 1 base, with 9 bases between them. This CDR3 has 14 amino acids. The CDR3 nucleotides are TGTGCCTGGAGTGTCCTTACACCGAACACTGAAGCTTTCTTT. It specifies CAWSVLTPNTEAFF.

Only a few counts were recorded for this clone. CDR3 residues: CASSVEGSGATSGRLGDEQFF. The CDR3 DNA is TGTGCCAGCAGCGTAGAGGGGTCCGGGGCCACTAGCGGGAGATTGGGGGATGAGCAGTTCTTC. The chain has TRBV9 and TRBJ2-1; 11 nucleotides match TRBD2. In germline, CDR1 is SGDLS, CDR2 YYNGEE. V lost 0 bases to trimming and J lost 8 bases; unmatched junction nucleotides: 22. This CDR3 contains 21 residues.